The entry below gives a single T cell receptor (beta chain) sequence along with its context. V lost 5 bases to trimming and J lost 5 bases, with 15 bases between them. This CDR3 has 14 residues. CDR1 and CDR2 from the germline V gene are SEHNR and FQNEAQ (reference sequence). The source of the sample is a study of blood T cell repertoires in COVID-19. Measured with immunoSEQ multiplex PCR; TCRdb has only the in-frame clones, and not every one. The sample shows over 80,000 clones, around 87% of them seen only once. Material for sequencing was peripheral blood. The receptor comes from a human donor in a cohort sampled during active COVID-19. The V and J genes are TRBV7-9 and TRBJ2-5; D remains unclear. This CDR3 is CASSPRPGMETQYF. The CDR3, as DNA: TGTGCCAGCAGCCCCCGCCCCGGTATGGAGACCCAGTACTTC.